Listed here are 22 T cell receptor beta chains from one sample, sequenced in a study of blood T cell repertoires in COVID-19. Sequenced by immunoSEQ multiplex PCR; TCRdb stores in-frame clones only, minus some. Of 120,000 to 150,000 clones listed, 70% to 90% were seen once; the top ten hold less than 3.5%. The sequencing sample was made of peripheral blood. These receptors were taken from a human donor with acute or convalescent COVID-19. The donor label of this sample is uncertain.

V gene TRBV20-1 combines with J gene TRBJ1-5; D remains ambiguous. This CDR3 is 14 amino acids long. Germline V gives CDR1 DFQATT, CDR2 SNEGSKA (reference sequence). V was pared by 3 bases and J by 4 bases, with 13 bases between. The DNA for the CDR3 is TGCAGTGCTAGTCTTAACGGGGAAAATCAGCCCCAGCATTTT. It specifies CSASLNGENQPQHF.

This chain joins TRBV9 and TRBJ2-1, with D maybe TRBD2 (6 bases). Trimming cost V 0 bases and J 1 base, with 8 bases left between them. The CDR3 runs to 15 residues. Germline CDR1 and CDR2: SGDLS and YYNGEE. This CDR3 reads CASSVGLGSYNEQFF. CDR3 nucleotide sequence: TGTGCCAGCAGCGTAGGACTAGGGTCCTACAATGAGCAGTTCTTC. The variable domain in full, with the rest retrieved from reference TRBV9 and TRBJ2-1, is DSGVTQTPKHLITATGQRVTLRCSPRSGDLSVYWYQQSLDQGLQFLIQYYNGEERAKGNILERFSAQQFPDLHSELNLSSLELGDSALYFCASSVGLGSYNEQFFGPGTRLTVL.

V gene TRBV7-6 combines with J gene TRBJ2-2; D might be TRBD1 (6 bases). V lost 0 bases and J lost 2, with 16 bases in between. The CDR3 consists of 18 residues. Germline CDR1 SGHVS, CDR2 FNYEAQ. The CDR3 loop is CASSLAKGDGYNTGELFF. The CDR3 nucleotides are TGTGCCAGCAGCTTAGCGAAGGGGGACGGCTACAACACCGGGGAGCTGTTTTTT.

This clone was observed once. One junction end does not reproduce the germline sequence, and a read error may be involved. This chain connects TRBV5-5 to TRBJ1-1, with D possibly being TRBD1 (5 bases). CDR1 SGHKS and CDR2 YYEKEE come from the germline V gene (reference sequence). The CDR3 runs to 14 residues. CDR3 sequence (DNA): TGTGTCAGCAGCTTGGCAGGGAAGGACACTGAAGCTTTCTTT. This encodes CVSSLAGKDTEAFF. The complete variable domain, with remaining parts taken from reference TRBV5-5 and TRBJ1-1, reads DAGVTQSPTHLIKTRGQQVTLRCSPISGHKSVSWYQQVLGQGPQFIFQYYEKEERGRGNFPDRFSARQFPNYSSELNVNALLLGDSALYLCVSSLAGKDTEAFFGQGTRLTVV.

J is TRBJ2-2 and V is TRBV7-9; TRBD2 agrees at 9 bases. V was clipped by 3 bases and J by 2 bases; unmatched bases: 13. CDR1 and CDR2 (germline): SEHNR, FQNEAQ (reference sequence). This CDR3 contains 19 residues. The CDR3 coding sequence is TGTGCCAGCAGCTTTTTATCCAGCGGGAGGATCATTAACACCGGGGAGCTGTTTTTT. Protein sequence: CASSFLSSGRIINTGELFF.

This chain links TRBV5-6 with TRBJ1-1; D remains unclear. Trimming took 3 bases from V and 3 from J, leaving 9 bases between them. Germline-derived CDR1 and CDR2 are SGHDT and YYEEEE. This CDR3 has 13 amino acids. The DNA of the CDR3 is TGTGCCAGCAGCTCGGGGTTTTACACTGAAGCTTTCTTT. Translating gives CASSSGFYTEAFF.

The rearrangement uses TRBV4-3 and TRBJ2-7; D remains unclear. CDR1 is LGHNA and CDR2 is YSLEER in the germline V gene. Trimming left V 1 base short and J 4 bases short, with 8 bases between. The CDR3 runs to 13 residues. This chain's CDR3 is CASSQAPGYEQYV. CDR3 in DNA: TGCGCCAGCAGCCAAGCCCCCGGGTACGAGCAGTACGTC.

V and J are TRBV6-2 or TRBV6-3 and TRBJ1-2; 8 bases line up with TRBD1. V was clipped by 6 bases and J by 5 bases; unmatched bases: 5. This CDR3 region has 13 residues. Germline CDR1 and CDR2: MNHEY and SVGEGT. The CDR3 DNA reads TGTGCCAGCAGCCCGAGACAGGGGTATGGCTACACCTTC. Amino acids: CASSPRQGYGYTF.

The rearrangement joins TRBV20-1 to TRBJ2-5; D is unresolved. The CDR3 contains 11 residues. The V end was cut by 2 bases, the J end by 2 bases, with 3 bases between. Looked up from germline, CDR1 is DFQATT and CDR2 is SNEGSKA (reference sequence). The CDR3 DNA follows: TGCAGTGCTAGACAGCAAGAGACCCAGTACTTC. Translation: CSARQQETQYF.

This clone has a single count. The CDR3 coding sequence is TGTGCCAGCAGCTTATCCCTGCGGGAGACCCAGTACTTC. Translation: CASSLSLRETQYF. The chain has TRBV5-4 and TRBJ2-5; D call uncertain. Germline V gene sequence: CDR1 SGHNT, CDR2 YYREEE (reference sequence). The CDR3 loop spans 13 amino acids. V was shortened by 2 bases and J by 5 bases, with 10 bases between the two germline ends. Variable domain in full (rest from reference TRBV5-4 and TRBJ2-5): ETGVTQSPTHLIKTRGQQVTLRCSSQSGHNTVSWYQQALGQGPQFIFQYYREEENGRGNFPPRFSGLQFPNYSSELNVNALELDDSALYLCASSLSLRETQYFGPGTRLLVL.

This clone was counted once. The gene calls are TRBV6-6 and TRBJ2-7; the match to TRBD1 covers 8 bases. This CDR3 region has 16 residues. Germline-derived CDR1 and CDR2 are MNHNY and SVGAGI (reference sequence). Trimming removed 8 bases from V and 5 bases from J; junction bases left unmatched: 17. CDR3 in DNA: TGTGCCAGCCGGGGATCAGGGACAGGCACGACCCACGAGCAGTACTTC. The encoded protein is CASRGSGTGTTHEQYF.

The chain links TRBV28 to TRBJ2-1; 8 bases line up with TRBD2. J was trimmed by 4 bases and V by 6 bases; bases with no gene match: 8. Germline CDR1 reads MDHEN; CDR2 reads SYDVKM. The CDR3 runs 15 residues. CDR3 residues: CASRQLAARYNEQFF. DNA of the CDR3: TGTGCCAGCAGACAACTAGCGGCCAGGTACAATGAGCAGTTCTTC.

This chain uses TRBV11-3 with TRBJ2-3; 9 nucleotides line up with TRBD2. This CDR3 contains 17 residues. The trim removed 3 bases at V and 7 bases at J, leaving 14 bases unmatched. Germline values: CDR1 SGHNT, CDR2 YENEEA. CDR3 sequence (DNA): TGTGCCAGCAGCTTTGGTTTGGCGGGAGGGTATATGCATACGCAGTATTTT. Translating gives CASSFGLAGGYMHTQYF. The variable domain in full, with the rest retrieved from reference TRBV11-3 and TRBJ2-3, is EAGVVQSPRYKIIEKKQPVAFWCNPISGHNTLYWYLQNLGQGPELLIRYENEEAVDDSQLPKDRFSAERLKGVDSTLKIQPAELGDSAVYLCASSFGLAGGYMHTQYFGPGTRLTVL.

The chain combines TRBV7-2 with TRBJ1-2, with TRBD1 identical over 11 bases. CDR1 SGHTA and CDR2 FQGNSA come from the germline V gene. The CDR3 sequence is 16 residues long. The J segment lost 7 bases and the V segment lost 5 bases, leaving 12 bases of the junction unmatched. In DNA form, the CDR3 reads TGTGCCAGCAGCCCGACACCGGACAGGGGGCCGGGTGGCTACACCTTC. It yields the protein CASSPTPDRGPGGYTF.

CDR3 residues: CASSLVGQEHGYTF. The CDR3 DNA reads TGTGCCAGCAGTTTGGTGGGACAAGAGCATGGCTACACCTTC. The V call is TRBV6-5, the J call TRBJ1-2; possibly TRBD1 for D (6 bases). Germline lookup yields CDR1 MNHEY and CDR2 SVGAGI. There are 14 residues in the CDR3. V shed 4 bases and J shed 6 bases, with 15 bases lying between them.

This clone was seen a single time. This chain connects TRBV20-1 to TRBJ2-2; D is undetermined. CDR3 length: 11 residues. The V end was cut by 6 bases, the J end by 8 bases, with 10 bases between. Germline values: CDR1 DFQATT, CDR2 SNEGSKA (reference sequence). The DNA for the CDR3 is TGCAGTGCACAAACACCGGGGGAGCTGTTTTTT. Amino acids: CSAQTPGELFF.

The chain uses TRBV28 and TRBJ1-2; D may be TRBD1 (5 bases). This CDR3 is built from 12 residues. V was cut by 6 bases and J by 3 bases, with 8 bases left in between. Per the germline V gene, CDR1 is MDHEN and CDR2 is SYDVKM. As DNA, the CDR3 is TGTGCCAGCAGCCTAGGGGACTATGGCTACACCTTC. Its protein is CASSLGDYGYTF.

The chain recombines TRBV25-1 with TRBJ1-3; TRBD1 agrees at 7 bases. Trimming cost V 8 bases and J 4 bases; bases outside gene matches: 11. This CDR3 comprises 15 residues. The germline V gene has CDR1 MGHDK and CDR2 SYGVNS. The CDR3 loop is CASRGSTGSGNTIYF. The CDR3 nucleotides read TGTGCCAGCCGCGGATCGACAGGGTCAGGAAACACCATATATTTT.

This chain connects TRBV5-1 to TRBJ2-1, with TRBD2 matching over 10 bases. CDR1 SGHRS and CDR2 YFSETQ come from the germline V gene. The trim removed 0 bases at V and 5 bases at J, leaving 5 bases unmatched. This CDR3 contains 16 residues. CDR3 sequence reads: CASSLEVSGRNNEQFF. CDR3 nucleotides: TGCGCCAGCAGCTTGGAGGTTAGCGGGAGGAACAATGAGCAGTTCTTC.

CDR3 region: CASSVAREETQYF. The CDR3 nucleotides read TGTGCCAGCAGTGTTGCCCGGGAAGAGACCCAGTACTTC. The gene calls are TRBV2 and TRBJ2-5; no reliable D call. With 4 bases removed from V and 3 bases from J, the gap between germline ends came to 9 bases. Germline assignment: CDR1 SNHLY and CDR2 FYNNEI. The CDR3 is 13 residues long.

The rearrangement joins TRBV19 to TRBJ1-2; D perhaps matches TRBD1 (5 bases). The CDR3 extends over 14 amino acids. Trimming took off 1 base at V and 2 bases at J, with 8 bases between the two ends. CDR1 and CDR2 from the germline V gene are LNHDA and SQIVND (reference sequence). CDR3: CASSIARANYGYTF. In nucleotides, the CDR3 is TGTGCCAGTAGTATAGCCAGGGCCAACTATGGCTACACCTTC.

V usage is TRBV7-3 and J usage is TRBJ2-3, with TRBD2 matching over 8 bases. J gave up 4 bases and V 5 bases, and 8 bases lay outside the gene matches. CDR1 SGHTA and CDR2 FQGTGA come from the germline V gene. This CDR3 comprises 15 residues. The CDR3 DNA sequence: TGTGCCAGCAGCGGCCGTAGCGGGGTCGCAGATACGCAGTATTTT. Translation gives CASSGRSGVADTQYF.